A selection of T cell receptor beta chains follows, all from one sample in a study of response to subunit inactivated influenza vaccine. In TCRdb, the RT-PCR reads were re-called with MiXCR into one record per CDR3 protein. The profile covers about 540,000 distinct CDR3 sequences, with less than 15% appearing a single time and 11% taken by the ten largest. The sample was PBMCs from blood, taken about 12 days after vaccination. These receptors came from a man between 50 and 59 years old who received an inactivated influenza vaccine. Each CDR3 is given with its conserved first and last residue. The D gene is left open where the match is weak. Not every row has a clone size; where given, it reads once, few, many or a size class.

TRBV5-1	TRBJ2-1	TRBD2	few	TGCGCCAGCAGCTTGCCCAGCGGGGAGTTACCTAAGCAGTTCTTC	CASSLPSGELPKQFF
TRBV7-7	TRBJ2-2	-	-	TGTGCCAGCAGCTTCGCCTACACCGGGGAGCTGTTTTTT	CASSFAYTGELFF
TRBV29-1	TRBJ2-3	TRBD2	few	TGCAGCGCCGGGGTATATAGCGGGATTCTCACAGATACGCAGTATTTT	CSAGVYSGILTDTQYF
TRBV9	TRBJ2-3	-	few	TGTGCCAGCAGCGTAAGAGGAGTTATGGGAAGCACAGATACGCAGTATTTT	CASSVRGVMGSTDTQYF
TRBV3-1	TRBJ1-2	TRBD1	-	TGTGCCAGCAGCCGAGCCGGGACAGGGGATGGCTACACCTTC	CASSRAGTGDGYTF
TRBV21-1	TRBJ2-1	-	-	TGTGCCAGCAGCAAAGTTACACAGGGGGCCGGCAATGAGCAGTTCTTC	CASSKVTQGAGNEQFF
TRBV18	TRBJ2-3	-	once	TGTGCCAGCTCACCATTCGAGGGCCGCACAGATACGCAGTATTTT	CASSPFEGRTDTQYF
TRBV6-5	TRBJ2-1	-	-	TGTGCCAGCAGTTACGGGATGATTAATGAGCAGTTCTTC	CASSYGMINEQFF
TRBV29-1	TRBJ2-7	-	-	TGCAGCGTTGGGGGGCTTGGCGAGCAGTACTTC	CSVGGLGEQYF
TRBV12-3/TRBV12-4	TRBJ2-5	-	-	TGTGCCAGCAGTTTGTATCGAGAGACCCAGTACTTC	CASSLYRETQYF
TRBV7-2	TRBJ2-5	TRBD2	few	TGTGCCAGCAGCTTATCGCACCTAGCGGGGGTCCCATGGTACTTC	CASSLSHLAGVPWYF
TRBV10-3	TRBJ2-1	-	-	TGTGCCATCAGTGAGTACGCGGATTCCTACAATGAGCAGTTCTTC	CAISEYADSYNEQFF
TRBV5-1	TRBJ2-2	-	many	TGCGCCAGCAGCTCGAGCGACTCGGGGGAGCTGTTTTTT	CASSSSDSGELFF
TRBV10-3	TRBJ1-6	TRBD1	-	TGTGCCATCAGCATAGACAGGGTAGATTCACCCCTCCACTTT	CAISIDRVDSPLHF
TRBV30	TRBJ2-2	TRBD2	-	TGTGCCGGGACTAGCGGGAGAACCGGGGAGCTGTTTTTT	CAGTSGRTGELFF
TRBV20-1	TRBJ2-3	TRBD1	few	TGCAGTGCTACTACCGGGACAGGGGCCACAGATACGCAGTATTTT	CSATTGTGATDTQYF
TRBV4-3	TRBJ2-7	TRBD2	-	TGCGCCAGCAGCCAGCCACCAGGGACTAGCGGGGGGGCTATCCCCTACGAGCAGTACTTC	CASSQPPGTSGGAIPYEQYF
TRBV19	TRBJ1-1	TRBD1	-	TGTGCCAGTAGCCTGGGACAGGGTGCCACTGAAGCTTTCTTT	CASSLGQGATEAFF
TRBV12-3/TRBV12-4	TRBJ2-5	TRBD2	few	TGTGCCAGCAGCCCATCAATTGGGGGGGGAGGAGAGACCCAGTACTTC	CASSPSIGGGGETQYF
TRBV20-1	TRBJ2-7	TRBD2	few	TGCAGTGCTACACTCGGGACTACTGTAACTCACGAGCAGTACTTC	CSATLGTTVTHEQYF
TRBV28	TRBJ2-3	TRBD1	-	TGTGCCAGCAATTATGACAGGGAGCCTAGCACAGATACGCAGTATTTT	CASNYDREPSTDTQYF
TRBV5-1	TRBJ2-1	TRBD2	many	TGCGCCAGCAGCTTGATAGCGGGGGGGTCTCTCAATGAGCAGTTCTTC	CASSLIAGGSLNEQFF
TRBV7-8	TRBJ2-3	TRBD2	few	TGTGCCAGCAGCTTTAGATGGACTAGCGGGGAAGATACGCAGTATTTT	CASSFRWTSGEDTQYF
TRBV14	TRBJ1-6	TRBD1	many	TGTGCCAGCAGCCATTCGGGGACAGGGCATGGGGCCCTCCACTTT	CASSHSGTGHGALHF
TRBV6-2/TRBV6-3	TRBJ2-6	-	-	TGTGCCAGCAGCGACGGCTCTGGGGCCAACGTCCTGACTTTC	CASSDGSGANVLTF
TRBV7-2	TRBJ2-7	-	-	TGTGCCAGCAGCTTATTGGGGGGCTGCGAGCAGTACTTC	CASSLLGGCEQYF
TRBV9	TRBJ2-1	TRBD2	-	TGTGCCAGCAGCGCCATAGCGGGAGTGAATGAGCAGTTCTTC	CASSAIAGVNEQFF
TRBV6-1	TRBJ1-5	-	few	TGTGCCAGCACCCTCACCTATCCAGGGCTGCGTTTCAGCGATCAGCCCCAGCATTTT	CASTLTYPGLRFSDQPQHF
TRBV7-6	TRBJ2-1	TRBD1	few	TGTGCCAGCAGCTTACACCGACAGGGTATGGGCAATGAGCAGTTCTTC	CASSLHRQGMGNEQFF
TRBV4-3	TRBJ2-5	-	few	TGCGCCAGCAGCCAAGATCTGCAGGGCCAAGAGACCCAGTACTTC	CASSQDLQGQETQYF
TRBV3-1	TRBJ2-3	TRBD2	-	TGTGCCAGCAGCTACGGGACTACAAGCACAGATACGCAGTATTTT	CASSYGTTSTDTQYF
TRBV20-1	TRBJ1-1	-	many	TGCAGTGCTAGCTTGGCCAGGGTGAACACTGAAGCTTTCTTT	CSASLARVNTEAFF
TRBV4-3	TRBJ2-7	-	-	TGCGCCAGCAGCCAGGCAGGACGGACCGAGCAGTACTTC	CASSQAGRTEQYF
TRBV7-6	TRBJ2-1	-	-	TGTGCCAGCAGCTCGGAGGGACAGCACATCAATGAGCAGTTCTTC	CASSSEGQHINEQFF
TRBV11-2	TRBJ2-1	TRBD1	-	TGTGCCAGCAGCTTATGGAGGGACAGGCATTTACTGAGCTCCTACAATGAGCAGTTCTTC	CASSLWRDRHLLSSYNEQFF
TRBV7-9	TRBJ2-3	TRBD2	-	TGTGCCAGCAGCTTCTCTTGGCTAGCGGACGGGGATACGCAGTATTTT	CASSFSWLADGDTQYF
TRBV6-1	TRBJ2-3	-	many	TGTGCCAGCAGACAGCTCGACAGAAGCACAGATACGCAGTATTTT	CASRQLDRSTDTQYF
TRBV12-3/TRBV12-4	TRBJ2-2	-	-	TGTGCCAGCAGTTTAGGCTCCTCGCCCGGGGAGCTGTTTTTT	CASSLGSSPGELFF
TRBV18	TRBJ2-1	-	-	TGTGCCAGCTCACCGATCGGGGCTACCTACAATGAGCAGTTCTTC	CASSPIGATYNEQFF
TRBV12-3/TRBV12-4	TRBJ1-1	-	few	TGTGCCAGCACCGAGGAGGGGCGGAACACTGAAGCTTTCTTT	CASTEEGRNTEAFF
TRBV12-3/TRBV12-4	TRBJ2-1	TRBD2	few	TGTGCCAGCAGTCCTTGGACTAGCGGGGCGGCCAATGAGCAGTTCTTC	CASSPWTSGAANEQFF
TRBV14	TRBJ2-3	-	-	TGTGCCAGCAGCCAAGGGTGGCGTGGTCTAGCGTCAGATACGCAGTATTTT	CASSQGWRGLASDTQYF
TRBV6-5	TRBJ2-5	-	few	TGTGCCAGCAGTTACTCAGGGGGGGGCCGTAACCAAGAGACCCAGTACTTC	CASSYSGGGRNQETQYF
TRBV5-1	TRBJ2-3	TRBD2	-	TGCGCCAGCAGCTTGGGGGCCCGGGGGACTACTTCAGATACGCAGTATTTT	CASSLGARGTTSDTQYF
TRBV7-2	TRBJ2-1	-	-	TGTGCCAGCAGCTTCGACAGTAATTATGAGCAGTTCTTC	CASSFDSNYEQFF
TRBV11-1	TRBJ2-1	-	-	TGTGCCAGCAGCGTAAGATCGGGACTTAACCTCCCAAGCTACAATGAGCAGTTCTTC	CASSVRSGLNLPSYNEQFF
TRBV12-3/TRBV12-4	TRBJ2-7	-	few	TGTGCCAGCCTCCCAGACAGCTCCTACGAGCAGTACTTC	CASLPDSSYEQYF